This is a list of T cell receptor beta chains from one sample in a study of CD8 T cells in Susac syndrome. MiXCR, applied by TCRdb to the immunoSEQ multiplex PCR reads, yields one record per CDR3 protein. The sample shows roughly 180,000 distinct CDR3 sequences, approximately 96% of them seen only once. Specimen: CD4+ T cells from PBMCs. The receptor set was obtained from a human donor in good health. CDR3s include the opening cysteine and the closing phenylalanine or tryptophan. D genes are given only for firm matches. The size field is filled for only some rows; it gives once, few, many or a size class.

d_gene	v_gene	abundance	j_gene	CDR3nt	CDR3aa
.	TRBV25-1	.	TRBJ2-3	TGTGCCAGCAGAGGGGCGGACACGCAGTATTTT	CASRGADTQYF
.	TRBV5-1	.	TRBJ1-1	TGCGCCAGCAGCTCCGAGATGGGCACTGAAGCTTTCTTT	CASSSEMGTEAFF
.	TRBV27	.	TRBJ2-1	TGTGCCAGCAGTTTGGCAGGGTACTACAATGAGCAGTTCTTC	CASSLAGYYNEQFF
.	TRBV4-2	.	TRBJ1-6	TGTGCCAGCAGTCCCGGGACACCGACTTATAATTCACCCCTCCACTTT	CASSPGTPTYNSPLHF
.	TRBV7-2	.	TRBJ2-7	TGTGCCAGCAGCCCGCTAGCAGGGTCCTACGAGCAGTACTTC	CASSPLAGSYEQYF
.	TRBV14	.	TRBJ1-1	TGTGCCAGCAGCTCCCAATTGGGGGGTCACACTGAAGCTTTCTTT	CASSSQLGGHTEAFF
.	TRBV29-1	.	TRBJ2-1	TGCAGCGGGGGGCAGGGGACCTACAATGAGCAGTTCTTC	CSGGQGTYNEQFF
TRBD1	TRBV15	.	TRBJ2-7	TGTGCCACCAGCTCAAACAGGGGCCATCGCGAGCAGTACTTC	CATSSNRGHREQYF
.	TRBV20-1	.	TRBJ2-7	TGCAGTGCCAGCCCCCCCGGGACAACCTCCTACGAGCAGTACTTC	CSASPPGTTSYEQYF
TRBD2	TRBV7-2	.	TRBJ2-5	TGTGCCAGCAGCTTAGTAGAGCTAGCGGGGACGGAGACCCAGTACTTC	CASSLVELAGTETQYF
TRBD1	TRBV3-1	.	TRBJ1-6	TGTGCCACCCAGCCCGGGACAGGGGATTCACCCCTCCACTTT	CATQPGTGDSPLHF
.	TRBV4-3	.	TRBJ1-1	TGCGCCAGCAGCCATTTCGGGACACAAAACACTGAAGCTTTCTTT	CASSHFGTQNTEAFF
TRBD2	TRBV11-2	.	TRBJ2-5	TGTGCCAGCAGCTTAGAACCGGTCGAGCGGGGCATTAGGCAGACCCAGTACTTC	CASSLEPVERGIRQTQYF
.	TRBV7-9	once	TRBJ2-3	TGTGCCAGCAGCTTAGGAGGGGTAGGCACAGATACGCAGTATTTT	CASSLGGVGTDTQYF
.	TRBV5-1	.	TRBJ2-3	TGCGCCAGCAGCTCCCTCGCGGGCCCCACAGATACGCAGTATTTT	CASSSLAGPTDTQYF
.	TRBV29-1	.	TRBJ2-7	TGCAGCGTTGGAGGGTACGAGCAGTACTTC	CSVGGYEQYF
.	TRBV30	.	TRBJ2-7	TGTGCCTGGAGTGTAGGTGGACACATTTACGAGCAGTACTTC	CAWSVGGHIYEQYF
.	TRBV12-3/TRBV12-4	.	TRBJ2-1	TGTGCCAGCAGTTTAAGCGAGCTCGACAATGAGCAGTTCTTC	CASSLSELDNEQFF
.	TRBV9	.	TRBJ2-1	TGTGCCAGCAGCCCCAGACGGACATACAATGAGCAGTTCTTC	CASSPRRTYNEQFF
.	TRBV6-5	.	TRBJ2-6	TGTGCCAGCAGTTACTGGGCGTTCTCTGGGGCCAACGTCCTGACTTTC	CASSYWAFSGANVLTF
TRBD1	TRBV6-5	once	TRBJ1-2	TGTGCCAGCAGTTACTCGAGGACAGGGGGAGGAGGCTATGGCTACACCTTC	CASSYSRTGGGGYGYTF
TRBD2	TRBV10-3	.	TRBJ2-4	TGTGCCATCAGTGGCCAAGCGGGGGAAAACATTCAGTACTTC	CAISGQAGENIQYF
.	TRBV28	.	TRBJ2-3	TGTGCCAGCCGGCGGGCTCGGGGCAGAACAGATACGCAGTATTTT	CASRRARGRTDTQYF
TRBD2	TRBV7-2	.	TRBJ2-7	TGTGCCAGCACCTCGGGACTAGCGGGCCGCTACGAGCAGTACTTC	CASTSGLAGRYEQYF
.	TRBV28	.	TRBJ1-5	TGTGCCAGCAGTGTAAATCAGCCCCAGCATTTT	CASSVNQPQHF
.	TRBV20-1	.	TRBJ2-1	TGCAGTGCCTCGGCGGCAAGGGAGCAGTTCTTC	CSASAAREQFF
.	TRBV20-1	.	TRBJ1-1	TGCAGTGCTAGTTTATGGGCGAACACTGAAGCTTTCTTT	CSASLWANTEAFF
.	TRBV27	.	TRBJ2-3	TGTGCCAGCAAGGGCTCCCCTTCCACAGATACGCAGTATTTT	CASKGSPSTDTQYF
.	TRBV7-2	.	TRBJ2-1	TGTGCCAGCAGCTTAATGGAGAGCTCCTACAATGAGCAGTTCTTC	CASSLMESSYNEQFF